Sequencing of this TCR beta chain was carried out in a study of T-cell reconstitution after alpha-beta-depleted transplantation in children. The germline CDR1 and CDR2 sequences are SGHDT and YYEEEE. The CDR3 is 15 residues long. Trimming stripped 1 base from V and 5 bases from J, with 15 bases between. This clonotype showed up just a few times. Preparation of the TCRbeta library used unique molecular identifiers. Via MiXCR, TCRdb re-called the PCR reads, giving one row per CDR3 protein. The sample holds roughly 500,000 distinct CDR3 sequences, over 25% seen once. The gene calls are TRBV5-6 and TRBJ1-1; TRBD1 is a possible D gene (5 bases). The sequence derives from a human donor who donated a stem cell graft to a child with aplastic anemia. The source material was PBMCs from the stem cell graft donor, sampled from the stem cell graft. For the CDR3, the DNA is TGTGCCAGCAGCTTGAGGGGTTGGAGGAAAACTGAAGCTTTCTTT. Protein sequence: CASSLRGWRKTEAFF.